This T cell receptor (beta chain) was captured by sequencing in a study of cytomegalovirus exposure and HLA in healthy donors. The CDR3 has 17 residues. In germline, CDR1 is KGHSH, CDR2 LQKENI. The V end was cut by 4 bases, the J end by 0 bases, with 16 bases between. PCR employed 60 Vbeta and 13 Jbeta primers. Profiled with immunoSEQ multiplex PCR; TCRdb holds only in-frame clones, not every one. This table holds about 130,000 clones, roughly 80% found once. This receptor was taken from a young man in good health and CMV-seronegative. Sequenced input: PBMCs. The rearrangement joins TRBV18 to TRBJ1-5; a weak D match, TRBD1 (5 bases). For the CDR3, the DNA is TGTGCCAGCTCACTTACCGGGACTCTCTATAGCAATCAGCCCCAGCATTTT. Its translation is CASSLTGTLYSNQPQHF.